Each of the 9 T cell receptor beta chains below was sequenced from the same sample in a study of regulatory T cells in long-lasting Graves disease. As for time point: newly diagnosed GD, antithyroid drugs for less than 3 months. The TCR library was made from RNA that had been extracted from PBMCs in TRIzol. Both iRepertoire HTBI primers and Arm-PCR of CDR3 regions were used to build the TCR beta libraries. MiXCR, run by TCRdb on the multiplex PCR reads, gives a single entry per CDR3 protein. This sample has roughly 610,000 distinct CDR3 sequences, with around 16% found just once. These data also featured in a second study, about T cells in Graves' hyperthyroidism and ophthalmopathy.

The material was peripheral blood mononuclear cells (PBMCs), obtained at new diagnosis, from a patient treated with antithyroid drugs. These receptors were collected from a man aged 18 to 29 with Graves disease.

This clonotype was counted only a few times. The chain is built from TRBV2 and TRBJ2-5; TRBD2 agrees at 7 bases. The CDR3 length is 13 residues. V trimming: 7 bases; J trimming: 5 bases; junction bases outside the gene matches: 7. Germline values: CDR1 SNHLY, CDR2 FYNNEI. The CDR3: CASKYLAEETQYF. The CDR3 nucleotides are TGTGCCAGCAAATATCTAGCGGAGGAGACCCAGTACTTC.

This clonotype has ten or more counts. The rearrangement joins TRBV7-9 to TRBJ2-1; TRBD2 might be the D (5 bases). The CDR3 covers 15 residues. Trimming pared 2 bases from V and 0 bases from J, leaving 8 bases between. Germline lookup yields CDR1 SEHNR and CDR2 FQNEAQ (reference sequence). The CDR3 nucleotides are TGTGCCAGCAGCTTACTAGGGAGCTCCTACAATGAGCAGTTCTTC. Its translation is CASSLLGSSYNEQFF.

This clonotype was observed a few times. The chain joins TRBV5-1 to TRBJ1-1; TRBD1 might be the D (6 bases). The CDR3 contains 14 residues. CDR1 SGHRS and CDR2 YFSETQ come from the germline V gene. Trimming left V 0 bases short and J 6 bases short, with 12 bases between. The chain's CDR3 is CASSLGTVSPEAFF. The DNA of the CDR3 is TGCGCCAGCAGCTTGGGGACAGTTTCCCCTGAAGCTTTCTTT.

This clonotype came up a few times. With a much larger clone just one base away, this may be a read error. This chain connects TRBV11-1 to TRBJ1-1; no firm D call. This CDR3 has 14 residues. Per the germline V gene, CDR1 is SGHAT and CDR2 is FQDESV (reference sequence). The CDR3: CAGSPQTVDTEAFF. As DNA, the CDR3 is TGTGCCGGCAGCCCCCAGACGGTCGACACTGAAGCTTTCTTT.

In its sample, this clonotype was seen a few times. A read error is possible here, since a much larger clone lies one base away. CDR3 sequence: CASSLCTGELFF. The CDR3 DNA reads TGTGCCAGCAGTTTATGCACCGGGGAGCTGTTTTTT. The chain joins TRBV28 to TRBJ2-2; D uncertain. The CDR3 runs to 12 residues. Germline loops: CDR1 MDHEN, CDR2 SYDVKM. Trimming removed 0 bases from V and 4 bases from J, with 0 bases in between.

V gene TRBV7-9 combines with J gene TRBJ2-1; tentatively, D is TRBD2 (5 bases). The V and J ends lost 1 base and 6 bases respectively, with 10 bases between them. This CDR3 is 14 amino acids long. CDR1 and CDR2 (germline): SEHNR, FQNEAQ (reference sequence). Here the CDR3 reads CASSLVYGLNEQFF. CDR3 in DNA: TGTGCCAGCAGCTTAGTGTATGGACTCAATGAGCAGTTCTTC.

A note on this clonotype: Being one base from a much bigger clone, this may be a read error. This sequence joins TRBV7-9 and TRBJ2-7; 10 bases are shared with TRBD2. Germline V gene data show CDR1 as SEHNR and CDR2 as FQNEAQ (reference sequence). The CDR3 runs to 14 residues. The CDR3 region has the DNA TGTACCAGCACCTCTAGCGGGAGCTCCTACGAGCAGTACTTC. Protein sequence: CTSTSSGSSYEQYF. Looking up the rest from reference TRBV7-9 and TRBJ2-7 gives the full variable domain: DTGVSQNPRHKITKRGQNVTFRCDPISEHNRLYWYRQTLGQGPEFLTYFQNEAQLEKSRLLSDRFSAERPKGSFSTLEIQRTEQGDSAMYLCTSTSSGSSYEQYFGPGTRLTVT.

The V gene is TRBV6-1, the J gene TRBJ1-1, with a tentative D call TRBD1 (5 bases). CDR3 length: 14 residues. Trimming shortened V by 9 bases and J by 0 bases, and 14 bases separated the two germline ends. CDR1 is MNHNS, CDR2 SASEGT, per germline. The CDR3 loop reads CASCLGGMNTEAFF. CDR3 DNA sequence: TGTGCCAGTTGTCTGGGGGGGATGAACACTGAAGCTTTCTTT.

This clonotype was observed a few times. The chain employs TRBV19 and TRBJ2-1, with 7 positions matching TRBD2. V shed 1 base and J 4 bases; nucleotides not matched to a gene: 4. The CDR3 totals 15 residues. Germline CDR1 LNHDA, CDR2 SQIVND (reference sequence). Here the CDR3 DNA reads TGTGCCAGTAGTATAGGGGTAGCGGGTTACAATGAGCAGTTCTTC. Translating it yields CASSIGVAGYNEQFF.